These 12 T cell receptor beta chains were all obtained from the same sample, sequenced in a study of early T cells in non-severe SARS-CoV-2 infection. One entry per CDR3 protein, called by TCRdb with MiXCR from the 5' RACE reads. The sample lists under 65,000 distinct CDR3 sequences, around 11% occurring once. The specimen was whole blood. These receptors were obtained from an adult who was a healthcare worker with PCR-confirmed SARS-CoV-2 infection or an uninfected control (not recorded which).

The V gene is TRBV9, the J gene TRBJ2-4; the match to TRBD1 covers 9 bases. Germline trimming cut 4 bases from V and 9 bases from J; bases unmatched to any gene: 8. Germline V gene sequence: CDR1 SGDLS, CDR2 YYNGEE. The CDR3 length is 14 residues. This CDR3 reads CASSPRTGEIIQYF. In DNA, the CDR3 is TGTGCCAGCAGCCCCCGGACAGGGGAGATCATTCAGTACTTC. Combining the CDR3 with reference TRBV9 and TRBJ2-4 gives the whole variable domain DSGVTQTPKHLITATGQRVTLRCSPRSGDLSVYWYQQSLDQGLQFLIQYYNGEERAKGNILERFSAQQFPDLHSELNLSSLELGDSALYFCASSPRTGEIIQYFGAGTRLSVL.

There are a few counts of this clonotype. V usage is TRBV14 and J usage is TRBJ2-1, with D uncertain. CDR3 length: 13 residues. Germline CDR1 and CDR2: SGHDN and FVKESK. V was clipped by 0 bases and J by 3 bases, with 3 bases between them. The CDR3 protein is CASSQDLYNEQFF. The CDR3 coding sequence is TGTGCCAGCAGCCAAGATCTCTACAATGAGCAGTTCTTC.

This clonotype was seen repeatedly, ten times or more. J is TRBJ2-4 and V is TRBV29-1; weak D call: TRBD2 (6 bases). The germline V and J ends were trimmed by 0 bases and 0 bases, with 9 bases remaining between them. This CDR3 region has 15 residues. Per germline, CDR1 SQVTM and CDR2 ANQGSEA. The CDR3 spells CSVEEGAGAKNIQYF. The CDR3 DNA follows: TGCAGCGTTGAAGAAGGAGCGGGAGCCAAAAACATTCAGTACTTC. The variable domain in full, with the rest retrieved from reference TRBV29-1 and TRBJ2-4, is SAVISQKPSRDICQRGTSLTIQCQVDSQVTMMFWYRQQPGQSLTLIATANQGSEATYESGFVIDKFPISRPNLTFSTLTVSNMSPEDSSIYLCSVEEGAGAKNIQYFGAGTRLSVL.

V gene TRBV7-2 combines with J gene TRBJ1-2, with D hard to call. Looked up from germline, CDR1 is SGHTA and CDR2 is FQGNSA. The V end lost 5 bases, the J end lost 1 base, and 17 bases lay between the germline ends. The CDR3 runs 16 residues. The CDR3 here is CASSPALTGLNYGYTF. The CDR3 DNA sequence: TGTGCCAGCAGCCCGGCGCTGACGGGTCTTAACTATGGCTACACCTTC.

The V gene is TRBV9, the J gene TRBJ2-3; 8 bases are a match to TRBD2. Germline V gene sequence: CDR1 SGDLS, CDR2 YYNGEE. There are 15 residues in the CDR3. The V and J ends lost 4 bases and 1 base, in that order; junction bases with no gene match: 5. CDR3 coding DNA: TGTGCCAGCAGCATCGGGAGGGCCCGCACAGATACGCAGTATTTT. This sequence encodes CASSIGRARTDTQYF.

This clonotype has more than one count but fewer than ten. This sequence joins TRBV10-3 and TRBJ2-1; 12 bases fit TRBD2. Trimming took 5 bases from V and 8 from J; bases not matched to a gene: 7. This CDR3 region has 15 residues. Germline CDR1 ENHRY, CDR2 SYGVKD. CDR3 loop: CAISPTSGGMDEQFF. The DNA for the CDR3 is TGTGCCATCAGTCCAACTAGCGGGGGGATGGATGAGCAGTTCTTC.

The rearrangement links TRBV5-4 to TRBJ2-5, with D possibly matching TRBD2 (5 bases). The CDR3 runs to 14 residues. V was trimmed by 1 base and J by 2 bases, leaving 9 bases between them. Germline-derived CDR1 and CDR2 are SGHNT and YYREEE (reference sequence). CDR3 in amino acids: CASSLQSGQETQYF. CDR3 sequence (DNA): TGTGCCAGCAGCTTGCAAAGCGGACAAGAGACCCAGTACTTC.

There are many counts of this clonotype. The rearrangement uses TRBV28 and TRBJ2-7; 9 positions agree with TRBD1. The CDR3 has 14 residues. The junction had 7 bases not matched to a gene; V was cut back by 5 bases and J by 5 bases. Germline lookup yields CDR1 MDHEN and CDR2 SYDVKM. This chain's CDR3 is CASSILGQGHEQYF. Here the CDR3 DNA reads TGTGCCAGCAGTATCCTTGGACAGGGGCACGAGCAGTACTTC.

This chain connects TRBV11-2 to TRBJ2-7; no reliable D call. This CDR3 contains 13 residues. Looked up from germline, CDR1 is SGHAT and CDR2 is FQNNGV. The germline V and J ends were trimmed by 2 bases and 2 bases, with 7 bases remaining between them. The CDR3 sequence: CASSLSTAYEQYF. Here the CDR3 DNA reads TGTGCCAGCAGCTTATCCACAGCCTACGAGCAGTACTTC.

This clonotype was observed a few times. This chain links TRBV7-2 with TRBJ2-6; D is perhaps TRBD1 (6 bases). Germline CDR1 reads SGHTA; CDR2 reads FQGNSA. V gave up 0 bases and J gave up 1 base, with 16 bases separating them. The CDR3 is made up of 19 amino acids. CDR3 sequence reads: CASSLAFYRTVSGANVLTF. The CDR3 DNA reads as TGTGCCAGCAGCTTAGCGTTTTATAGGACAGTTTCTGGGGCCAACGTCCTGACTTTC.

This rearrangement joins TRBV4-3 to TRBJ2-3; TRBD2 aligns across 14 bases. The CDR3 is 16 amino acids. The trim removed 1 base at V and 6 bases at J, leaving 3 bases unmatched. Germline values: CDR1 LGHNA, CDR2 YSLEER. The CDR3 is CASSQGLAGGPDTQYF. The CDR3 coding sequence is TGCGCCAGCAGCCAAGGACTAGCGGGAGGGCCTGATACGCAGTATTTT.

This clonotype has ten or more counts. V usage is TRBV7-9 and J usage is TRBJ1-1; 8 bases map to TRBD1. Germline V CDR1 and CDR2: SEHNR, FQNEAQ (reference sequence). The CDR3 spans 12 residues. CDR3 amino acids: CATRGLNTEAFF. The DNA for the CDR3 is TGTGCTACCAGGGGGCTGAACACTGAAGCTTTCTTT.